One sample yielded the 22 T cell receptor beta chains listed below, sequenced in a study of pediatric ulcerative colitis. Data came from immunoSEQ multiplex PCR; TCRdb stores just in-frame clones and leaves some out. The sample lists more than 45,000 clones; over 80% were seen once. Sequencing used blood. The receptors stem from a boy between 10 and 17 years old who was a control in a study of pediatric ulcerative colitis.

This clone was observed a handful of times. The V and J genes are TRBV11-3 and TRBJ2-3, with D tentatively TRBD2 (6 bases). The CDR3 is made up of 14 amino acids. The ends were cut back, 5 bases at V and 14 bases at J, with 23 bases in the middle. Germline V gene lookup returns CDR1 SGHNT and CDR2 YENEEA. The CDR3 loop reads CASSPSQGDSGLYF. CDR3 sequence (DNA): TGTGCCAGCAGCCCCTCCCAAGGGGACTCCGGTCTGTATTTT. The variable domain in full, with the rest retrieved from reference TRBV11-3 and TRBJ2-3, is EAGVVQSPRYKIIEKKQPVAFWCNPISGHNTLYWYLQNLGQGPELLIRYENEEAVDDSQLPKDRFSAERLKGVDSTLKIQPAELGDSAVYLCASSPSQGDSGLYFGPGTRLTVL.

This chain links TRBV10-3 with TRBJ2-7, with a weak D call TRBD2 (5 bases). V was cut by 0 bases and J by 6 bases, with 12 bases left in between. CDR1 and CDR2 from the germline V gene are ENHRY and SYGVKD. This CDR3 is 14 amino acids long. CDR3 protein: CAISESGATSEQYF. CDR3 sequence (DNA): TGTGCCATCAGTGAGTCGGGAGCCACTTCCGAGCAGTACTTC.

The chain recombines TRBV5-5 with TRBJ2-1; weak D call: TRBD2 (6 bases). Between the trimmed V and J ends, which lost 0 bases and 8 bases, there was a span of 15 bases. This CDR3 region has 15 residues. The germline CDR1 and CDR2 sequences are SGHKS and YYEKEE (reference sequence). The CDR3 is CASSLVRGIGDEQFF. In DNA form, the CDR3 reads TGTGCCAGCAGCTTGGTTCGGGGGATCGGCGATGAGCAGTTCTTC.

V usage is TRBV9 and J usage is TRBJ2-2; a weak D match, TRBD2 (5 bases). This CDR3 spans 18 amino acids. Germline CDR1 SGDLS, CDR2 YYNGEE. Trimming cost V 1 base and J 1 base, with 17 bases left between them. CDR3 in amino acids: CASSVFGGPSLNTGELFF. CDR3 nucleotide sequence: TGTGCCAGCAGCGTATTTGGCGGGCCCAGTCTGAACACCGGGGAGCTGTTTTTT.

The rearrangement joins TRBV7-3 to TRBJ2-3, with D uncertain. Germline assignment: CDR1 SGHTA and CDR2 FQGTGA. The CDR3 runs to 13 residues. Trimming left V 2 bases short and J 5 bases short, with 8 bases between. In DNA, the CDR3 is TGTGCCAGCAGCTTAGGAGCTGAAGATACGCAGTATTTT. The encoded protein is CASSLGAEDTQYF.

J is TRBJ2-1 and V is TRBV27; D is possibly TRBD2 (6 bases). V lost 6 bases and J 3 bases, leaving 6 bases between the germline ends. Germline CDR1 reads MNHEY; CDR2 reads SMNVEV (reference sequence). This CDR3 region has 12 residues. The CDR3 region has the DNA TGTGCCAGCAGGACTAGCTACAATGAGCAGTTCTTC. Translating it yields CASRTSYNEQFF.

The CDR3 protein is CASSVSISNEQFF. The CDR3 DNA reads as TGTGCCAGCAGTGTGTCAATTTCGAATGAGCAGTTCTTC. The gene calls are TRBV6-5 and TRBJ2-1; D not resolved. V lost 5 bases and J lost 7, with 12 bases in between. The germline CDR1 and CDR2 sequences are MNHEY and SVGAGI. This CDR3 has 13 amino acids.

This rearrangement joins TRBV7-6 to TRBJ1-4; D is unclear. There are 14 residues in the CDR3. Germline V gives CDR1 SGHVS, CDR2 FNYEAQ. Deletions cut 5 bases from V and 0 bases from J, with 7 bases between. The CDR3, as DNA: TGTGCCAGCAGCCCCAGAGCAACTAATGAAAAACTGTTTTTT. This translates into CASSPRATNEKLFF.

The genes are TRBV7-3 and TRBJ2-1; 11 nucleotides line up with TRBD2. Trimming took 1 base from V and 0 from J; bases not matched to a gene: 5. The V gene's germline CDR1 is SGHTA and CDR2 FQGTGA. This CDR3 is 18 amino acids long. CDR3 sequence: CASSLIASGGRSYNEQFF. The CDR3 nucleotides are TGTGCCAGCAGCTTAATTGCTAGCGGGGGGCGCTCCTACAATGAGCAGTTCTTC.

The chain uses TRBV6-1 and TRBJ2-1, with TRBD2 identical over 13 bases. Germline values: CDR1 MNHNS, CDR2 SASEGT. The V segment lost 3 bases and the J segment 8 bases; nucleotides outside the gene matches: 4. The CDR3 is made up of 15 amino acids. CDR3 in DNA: TGTGCCAGCAGTGAGGGACTAGCGGGGTGGTATGAGCAGTTCTTC. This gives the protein CASSEGLAGWYEQFF.

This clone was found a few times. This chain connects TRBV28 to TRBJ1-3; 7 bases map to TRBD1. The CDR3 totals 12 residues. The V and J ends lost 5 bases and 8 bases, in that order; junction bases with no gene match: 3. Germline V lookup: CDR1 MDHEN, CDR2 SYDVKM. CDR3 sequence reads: CASSAGGHTIYF. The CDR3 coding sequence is TGTGCCAGCAGTGCAGGGGGACACACCATATATTTT. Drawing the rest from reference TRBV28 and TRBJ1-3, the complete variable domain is DVKVTQSSRYLVKRTGEKVFLECVQDMDHENMFWYRQDPGLGLRLIYFSYDVKMKEKGDIPEGYSVSREKKERFSLILESASTNQTSMYLCASSAGGHTIYFGEGSWLTVV.

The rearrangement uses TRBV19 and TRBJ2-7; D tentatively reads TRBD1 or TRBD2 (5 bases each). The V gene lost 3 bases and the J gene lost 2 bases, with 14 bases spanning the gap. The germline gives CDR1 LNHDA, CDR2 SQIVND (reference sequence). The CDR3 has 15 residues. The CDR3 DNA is TGTGCCAGTAGTATCGACCGGGACGGAACCTACGAGCAGTACTTC. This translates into CASSIDRDGTYEQYF.

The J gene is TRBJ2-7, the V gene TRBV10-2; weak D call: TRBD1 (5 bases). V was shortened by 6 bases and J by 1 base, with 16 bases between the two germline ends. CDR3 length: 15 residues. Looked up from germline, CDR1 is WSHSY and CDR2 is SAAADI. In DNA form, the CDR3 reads TGCGCCAGCAGCCCCGCCAGACAGTTTTCCTACGAGCAGTACTTC. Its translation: CASSPARQFSYEQYF.

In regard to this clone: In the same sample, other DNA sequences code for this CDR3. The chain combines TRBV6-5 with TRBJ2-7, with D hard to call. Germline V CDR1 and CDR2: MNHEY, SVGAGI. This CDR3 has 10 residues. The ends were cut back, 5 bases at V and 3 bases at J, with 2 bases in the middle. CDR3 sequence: CASSDYEQYF. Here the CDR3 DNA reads TGTGCCAGCAGTGACTACGAGCAGTACTTC.

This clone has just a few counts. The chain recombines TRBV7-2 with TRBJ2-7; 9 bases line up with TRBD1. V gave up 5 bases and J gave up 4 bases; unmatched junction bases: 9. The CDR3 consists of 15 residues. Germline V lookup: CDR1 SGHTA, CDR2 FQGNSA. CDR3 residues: CASSPNRGHVYEQYF. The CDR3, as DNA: TGTGCCAGCAGCCCTAACAGGGGGCACGTGTACGAGCAGTACTTC.

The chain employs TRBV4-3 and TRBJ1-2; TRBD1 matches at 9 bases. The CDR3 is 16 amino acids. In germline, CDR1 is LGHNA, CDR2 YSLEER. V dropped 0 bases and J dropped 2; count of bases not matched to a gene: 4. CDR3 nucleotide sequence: TGCGCCAGCAGCCAAGAACCCGGGACAGGGAACTATGGCTACACCTTC. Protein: CASSQEPGTGNYGYTF.

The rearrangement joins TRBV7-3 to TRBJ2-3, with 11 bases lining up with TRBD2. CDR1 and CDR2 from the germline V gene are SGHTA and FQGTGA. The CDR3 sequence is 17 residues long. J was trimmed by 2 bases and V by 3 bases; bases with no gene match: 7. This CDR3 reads CASSLGLADTYTDTQYF. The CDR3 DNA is TGTGCCAGCAGCTTGGGACTAGCGGATACTTACACAGATACGCAGTATTTT.

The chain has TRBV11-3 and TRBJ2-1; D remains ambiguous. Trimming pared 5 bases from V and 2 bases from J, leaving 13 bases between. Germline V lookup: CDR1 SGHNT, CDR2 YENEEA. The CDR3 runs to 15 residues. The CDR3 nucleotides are TGTGCCAGCAGCCCGGTTACCGTCGCCTACAATGAGCAGTTCTTC. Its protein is CASSPVTVAYNEQFF.

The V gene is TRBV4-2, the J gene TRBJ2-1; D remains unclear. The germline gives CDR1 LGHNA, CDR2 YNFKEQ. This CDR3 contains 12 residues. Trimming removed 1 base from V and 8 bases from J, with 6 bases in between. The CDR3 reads CASSQAVYEQFF. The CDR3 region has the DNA TGTGCCAGCAGCCAAGCTGTATATGAGCAGTTCTTC.

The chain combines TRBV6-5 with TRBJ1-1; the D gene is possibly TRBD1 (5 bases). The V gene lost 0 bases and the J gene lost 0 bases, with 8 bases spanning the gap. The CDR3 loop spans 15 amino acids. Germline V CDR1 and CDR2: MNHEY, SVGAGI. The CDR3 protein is CASSYSGGVNTEAFF. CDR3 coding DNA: TGTGCCAGCAGTTACTCCGGGGGAGTGAACACTGAAGCTTTCTTT.

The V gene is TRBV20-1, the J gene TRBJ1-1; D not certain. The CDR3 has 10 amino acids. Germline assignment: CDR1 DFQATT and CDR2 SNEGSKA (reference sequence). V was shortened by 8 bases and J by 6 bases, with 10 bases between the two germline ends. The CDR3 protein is CSTIIPEAFF. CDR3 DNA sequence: TGCAGTACTATCATCCCTGAAGCTTTCTTT.

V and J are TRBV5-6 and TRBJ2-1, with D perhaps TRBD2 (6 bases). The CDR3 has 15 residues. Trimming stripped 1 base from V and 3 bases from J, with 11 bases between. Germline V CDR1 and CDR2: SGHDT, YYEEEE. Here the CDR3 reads CASSLLGGNYNEQFF. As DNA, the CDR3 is TGTGCCAGCAGCTTGCTCGGGGGTAACTACAATGAGCAGTTCTTC.